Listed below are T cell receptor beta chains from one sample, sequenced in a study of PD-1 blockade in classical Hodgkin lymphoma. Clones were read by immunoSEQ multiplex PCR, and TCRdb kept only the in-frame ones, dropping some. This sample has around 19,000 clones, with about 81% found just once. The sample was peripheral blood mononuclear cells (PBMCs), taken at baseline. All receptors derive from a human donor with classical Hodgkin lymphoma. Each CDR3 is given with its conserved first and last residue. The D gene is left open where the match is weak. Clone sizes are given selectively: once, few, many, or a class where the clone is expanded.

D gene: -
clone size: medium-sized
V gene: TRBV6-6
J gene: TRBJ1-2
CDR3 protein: CASSPGAVNYGYTF
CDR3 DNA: TGTGCCAGCAGTCCCGGGGCGGTTAACTATGGCTACACCTTC

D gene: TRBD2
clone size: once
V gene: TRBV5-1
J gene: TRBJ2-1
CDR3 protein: CASSLGLAVPRQFF
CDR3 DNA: TGCGCCAGCAGCTTGGGTCTAGCGGTGCCTCGACAGTTCTTC

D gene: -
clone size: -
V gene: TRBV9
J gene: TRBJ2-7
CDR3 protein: CASSPPGSGYEQYF
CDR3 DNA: TGTGCCAGCAGCCCACCCGGGAGCGGGTACGAGCAGTACTTC

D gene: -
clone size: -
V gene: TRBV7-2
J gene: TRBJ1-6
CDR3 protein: CASRHTGYNSPLHF
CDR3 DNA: TGTGCCAGCAGGCACACAGGGTATAATTCACCCCTCCACTTT

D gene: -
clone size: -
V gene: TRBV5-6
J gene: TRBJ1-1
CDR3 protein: CASSFERVAEAFF
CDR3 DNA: TGTGCCAGCAGCTTTGAGAGGGTCGCTGAAGCTTTCTTT

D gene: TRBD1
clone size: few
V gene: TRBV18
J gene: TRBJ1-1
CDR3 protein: CASSPGTAQSEAFF
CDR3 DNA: TGTGCCAGCTCACCCGGGACAGCTCAATCTGAAGCTTTCTTT

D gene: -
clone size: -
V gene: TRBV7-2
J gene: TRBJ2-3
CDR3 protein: CASSFRAQGNTQYF
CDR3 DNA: TGTGCCAGCAGCTTCCGAGCACAGGGAAATACGCAGTATTTT

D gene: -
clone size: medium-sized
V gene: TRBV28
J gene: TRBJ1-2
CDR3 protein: CASTPLDRQRGYTF
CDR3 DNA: TGTGCCAGCACCCCCCTGGACAGACAACGTGGCTACACCTTC

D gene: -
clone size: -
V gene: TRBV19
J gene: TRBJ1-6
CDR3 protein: CASSKGSSYNSPLHF
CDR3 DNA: TGTGCCAGTAGTAAGGGGAGCTCCTATAATTCACCCCTCCACTTT

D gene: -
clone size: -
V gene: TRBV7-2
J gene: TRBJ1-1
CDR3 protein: CASSFQSSGGFGAFF
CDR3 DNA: TGTGCCAGCAGCTTCCAGTCTTCTGGGGGTTTTGGAGCTTTCTTT

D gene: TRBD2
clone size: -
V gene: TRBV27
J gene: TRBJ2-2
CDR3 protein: CASREPLAGGPEGGELFF
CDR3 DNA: TGTGCCAGCAGAGAACCGCTAGCGGGGGGGCCGGAGGGCGGGGAGCTGTTTTTT

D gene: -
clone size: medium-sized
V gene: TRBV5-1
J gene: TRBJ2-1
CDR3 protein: CASSLASGHNEQFF
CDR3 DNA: TGCGCCAGCAGCTTAGCCAGCGGGCACAATGAGCAGTTCTTC

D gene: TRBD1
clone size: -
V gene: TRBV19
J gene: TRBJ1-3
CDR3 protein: CASSILPGQLLGNTIYF
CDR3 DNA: TGTGCCAGTAGTATTCTTCCGGGACAGCTTTTGGGTAACACCATATATTTT

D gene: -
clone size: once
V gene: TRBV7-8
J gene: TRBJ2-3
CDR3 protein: CASSLRGGSTDTQYF
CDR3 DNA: TGTGCCAGCAGCTTAAGGGGCGGGAGCACAGATACGCAGTATTTT

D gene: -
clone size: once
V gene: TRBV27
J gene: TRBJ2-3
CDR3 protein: CGGPGAAPDTQYF
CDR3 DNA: TGTGGGGGCCCCGGGGCTGCCCCAGATACGCAGTATTTT

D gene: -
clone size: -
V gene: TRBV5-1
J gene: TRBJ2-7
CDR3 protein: CASSPGTGELRQYF
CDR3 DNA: TGCGCCAGCAGCCCCGGCACAGGAGAGCTGCGGCAGTACTTC

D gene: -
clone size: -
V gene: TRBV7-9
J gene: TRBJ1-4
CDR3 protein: CASSLPSGGGSEKLFF
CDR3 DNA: TGTGCCAGCAGCTTACCGTCCGGGGGCGGTAGTGAAAAACTGTTTTTT

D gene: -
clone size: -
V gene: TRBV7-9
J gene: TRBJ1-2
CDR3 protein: CASSLAGGSYGYTF
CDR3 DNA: TGTGCCAGCAGCTTAGCAGGAGGAAGCTATGGCTACACCTTC

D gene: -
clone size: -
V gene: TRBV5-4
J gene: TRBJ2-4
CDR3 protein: CASSHTGGGDIQYF
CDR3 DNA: TGTGCCAGCAGTCACACCGGAGGGGGTGACATTCAGTACTTC

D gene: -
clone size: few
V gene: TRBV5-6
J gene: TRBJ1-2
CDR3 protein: CASSLGDGNYGYTF
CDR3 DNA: TGTGCCAGCAGCTTGGGGGACGGGAACTATGGCTACACCTTC

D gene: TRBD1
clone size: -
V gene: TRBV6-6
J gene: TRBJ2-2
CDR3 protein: CASRSDRGPGELFF
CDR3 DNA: TGTGCCAGCAGATCCGACAGGGGGCCCGGGGAGCTGTTTTTT

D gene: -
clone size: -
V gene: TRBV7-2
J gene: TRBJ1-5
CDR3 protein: CASSSMGGNQPQHF
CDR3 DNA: TGTGCCAGCAGCTCAATGGGGGGCAATCAGCCCCAGCATTTT

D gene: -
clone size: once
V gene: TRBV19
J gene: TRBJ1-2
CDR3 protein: CASSITGIGGYTF
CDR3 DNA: TGTGCCAGTAGTATAACAGGGATCGGGGGCTACACCTTC

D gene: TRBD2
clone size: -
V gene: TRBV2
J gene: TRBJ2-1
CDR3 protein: CASSERTSGGDEQFF
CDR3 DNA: TGTGCCAGCAGTGAGCGGACTAGCGGGGGGGACGAGCAGTTCTTC